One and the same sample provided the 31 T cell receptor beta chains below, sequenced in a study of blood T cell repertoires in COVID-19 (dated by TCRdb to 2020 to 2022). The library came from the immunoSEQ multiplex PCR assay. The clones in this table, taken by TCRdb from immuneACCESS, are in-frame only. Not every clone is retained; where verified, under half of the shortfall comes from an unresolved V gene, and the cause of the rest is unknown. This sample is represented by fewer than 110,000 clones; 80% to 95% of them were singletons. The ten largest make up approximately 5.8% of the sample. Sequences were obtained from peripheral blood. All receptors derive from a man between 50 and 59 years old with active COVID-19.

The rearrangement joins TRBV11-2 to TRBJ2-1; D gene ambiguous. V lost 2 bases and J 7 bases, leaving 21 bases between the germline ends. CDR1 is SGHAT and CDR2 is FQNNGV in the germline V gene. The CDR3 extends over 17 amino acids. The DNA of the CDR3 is TGTGCCAGCAGCTTAAACCCATTCATTTCCGACAAAAATGAGCAGTTCTTC. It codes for CASSLNPFISDKNEQFF.

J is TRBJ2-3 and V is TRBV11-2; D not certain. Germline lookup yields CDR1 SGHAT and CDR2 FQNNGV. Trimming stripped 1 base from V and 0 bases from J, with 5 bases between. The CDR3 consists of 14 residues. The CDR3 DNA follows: TGTGCCAGCAGCTTAGCTCCTAGCACAGATACGCAGTATTTT. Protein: CASSLAPSTDTQYF.

As DNA, the CDR3 is TGTGCCAGCAGCTTAGGACAGGGAGACATTCAGTACTTC. It encodes CASSLGQGDIQYF. J is TRBJ2-4 and V is TRBV11-3, with 7 bases identical to TRBD1. Germline V lookup: CDR1 SGHNT, CDR2 YENEEA. Trimming at V came to 1 base and at J to 8 bases, leaving 2 bases not matched to a gene. The CDR3 runs to 13 residues.

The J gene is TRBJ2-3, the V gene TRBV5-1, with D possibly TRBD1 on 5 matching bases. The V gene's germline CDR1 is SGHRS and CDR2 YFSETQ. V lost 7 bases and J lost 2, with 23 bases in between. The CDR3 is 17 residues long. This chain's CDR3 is CASAGAGRVGPTDTQYF. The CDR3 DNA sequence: TGCGCCAGCGCTGGGGCAGGCAGGGTAGGGCCCACAGATACGCAGTATTTT.

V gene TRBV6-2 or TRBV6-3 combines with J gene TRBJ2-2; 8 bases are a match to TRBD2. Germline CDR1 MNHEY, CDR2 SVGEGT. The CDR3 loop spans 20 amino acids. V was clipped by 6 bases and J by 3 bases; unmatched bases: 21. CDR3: CASSRQWSGGEGKDTGELFF. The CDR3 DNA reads TGTGCCAGCAGCCGACAGTGGAGCGGGGGAGAAGGAAAGGACACCGGGGAGCTGTTTTTT.

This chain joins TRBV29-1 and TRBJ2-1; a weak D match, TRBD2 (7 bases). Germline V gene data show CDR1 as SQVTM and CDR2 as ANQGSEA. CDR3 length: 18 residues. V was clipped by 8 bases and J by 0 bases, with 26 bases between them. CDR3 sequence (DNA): TGCAGCCCATTCCCGGGGGGCCGGTGGCAAAGCTCCTACAATGAGCAGTTCTTC. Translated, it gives CSPFPGGRWQSSYNEQFF.

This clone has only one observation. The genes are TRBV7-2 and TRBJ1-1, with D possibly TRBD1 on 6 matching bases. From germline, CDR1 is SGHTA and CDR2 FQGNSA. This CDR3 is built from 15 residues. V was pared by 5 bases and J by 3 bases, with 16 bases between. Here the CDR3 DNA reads TGTGCCAGCAGCCCCACGGGGGGCGAGTACACTGAAGCTTTCTTT. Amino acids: CASSPTGGEYTEAFF. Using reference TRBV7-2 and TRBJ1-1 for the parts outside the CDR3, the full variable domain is GAGVSQSPSNKVTEKGKDVELRCDPISGHTALYWYRQSLGQGLEFLIYFQGNSAPDKSGLPSDRFSAERTGGSVSTLTIQRTQQEDSAVYLCASSPTGGEYTEAFFGQGTRLTVV.

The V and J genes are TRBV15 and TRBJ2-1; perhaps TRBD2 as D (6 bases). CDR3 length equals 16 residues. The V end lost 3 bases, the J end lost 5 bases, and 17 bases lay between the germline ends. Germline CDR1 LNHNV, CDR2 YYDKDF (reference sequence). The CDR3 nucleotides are TGTGCCACCAGCAGTAGGGCCAGCTGGAGGGACAATGAGCAGTTCTTC. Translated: CATSSRASWRDNEQFF.

For the CDR3, the DNA is TGTGCCAGCTCCGGACAGGGTGATGGCTACACCTTC. It specifies CASSGQGDGYTF. The chain is built from TRBV21-1 and TRBJ1-2; the table's D gene call, TRBD1, was not cross checked with the DNA. TRBV21-1 is tagged as a pseudogene. The CDR3 totals 12 residues.

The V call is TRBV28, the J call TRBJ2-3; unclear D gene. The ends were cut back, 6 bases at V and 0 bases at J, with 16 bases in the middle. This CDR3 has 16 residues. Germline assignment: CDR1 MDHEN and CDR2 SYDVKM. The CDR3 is CASSPPHSLSTDTQYF. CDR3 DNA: TGTGCCAGCAGCCCTCCCCACAGCCTAAGCACAGATACGCAGTATTTT.

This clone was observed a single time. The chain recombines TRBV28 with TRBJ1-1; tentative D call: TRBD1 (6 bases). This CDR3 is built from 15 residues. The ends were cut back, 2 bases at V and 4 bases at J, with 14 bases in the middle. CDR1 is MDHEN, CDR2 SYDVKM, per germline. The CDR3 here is CASSLRGNGVTEAFF. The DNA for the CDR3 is TGTGCCAGCAGTTTAAGGGGGAACGGGGTCACTGAAGCTTTCTTT. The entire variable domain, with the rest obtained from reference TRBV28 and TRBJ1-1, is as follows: DVKVTQSSRYLVKRTGEKVFLECVQDMDHENMFWYRQDPGLGLRLIYFSYDVKMKEKGDIPEGYSVSREKKERFSLILESASTNQTSMYLCASSLRGNGVTEAFFGQGTRLTVV.

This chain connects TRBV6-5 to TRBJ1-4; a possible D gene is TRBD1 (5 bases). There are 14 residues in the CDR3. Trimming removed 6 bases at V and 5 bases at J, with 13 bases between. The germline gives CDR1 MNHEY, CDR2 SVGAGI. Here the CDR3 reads CASRTTVMNEKLFF. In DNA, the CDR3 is TGTGCCAGCAGGACGACAGTGATGAATGAAAAACTGTTTTTT.

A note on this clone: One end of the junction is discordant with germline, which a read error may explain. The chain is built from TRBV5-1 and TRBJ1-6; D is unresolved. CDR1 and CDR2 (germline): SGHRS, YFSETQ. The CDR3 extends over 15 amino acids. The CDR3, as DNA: TGCGCCAGCAGCTTGGCTACGTCCCTAGATTCCCCCCTCCACTTT. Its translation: CASSLATSLDSPLHF.

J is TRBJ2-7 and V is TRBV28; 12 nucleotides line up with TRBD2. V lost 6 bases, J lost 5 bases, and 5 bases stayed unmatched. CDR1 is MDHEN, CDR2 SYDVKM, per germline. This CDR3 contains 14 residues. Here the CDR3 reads CASRLAGGPNEQYF. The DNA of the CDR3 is TGTGCCAGCAGGCTAGCGGGAGGGCCGAACGAGCAGTACTTC. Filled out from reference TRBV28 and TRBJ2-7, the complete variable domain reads DVKVTQSSRYLVKRTGEKVFLECVQDMDHENMFWYRQDPGLGLRLIYFSYDVKMKEKGDIPEGYSVSREKKERFSLILESASTNQTSMYLCASRLAGGPNEQYFGPGTRLTVT.

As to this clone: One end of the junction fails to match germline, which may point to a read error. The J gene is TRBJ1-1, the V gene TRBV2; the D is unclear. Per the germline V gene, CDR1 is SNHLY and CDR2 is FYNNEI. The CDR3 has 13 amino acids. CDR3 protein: CAGRIGENTEAFF. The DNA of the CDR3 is TGTGCCGGCAGGATCGGAGAGAACACTGAAGCTTTCTTT.

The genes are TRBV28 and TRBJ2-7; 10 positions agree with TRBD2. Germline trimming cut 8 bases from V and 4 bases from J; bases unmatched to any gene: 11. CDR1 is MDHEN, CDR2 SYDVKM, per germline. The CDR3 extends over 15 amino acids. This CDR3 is CASSRKREGPYEQYF. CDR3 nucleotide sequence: TGTGCCAGCTCCCGGAAGCGGGAGGGCCCGTACGAGCAGTACTTC.

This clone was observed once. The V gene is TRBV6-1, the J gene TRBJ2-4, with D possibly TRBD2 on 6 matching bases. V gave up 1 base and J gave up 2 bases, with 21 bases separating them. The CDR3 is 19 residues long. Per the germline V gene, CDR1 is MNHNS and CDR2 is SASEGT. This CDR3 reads CASSEDVASSALTKNIQYF. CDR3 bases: TGTGCCAGCAGTGAAGACGTAGCGTCTAGCGCTTTAACCAAAAACATTCAGTACTTC.

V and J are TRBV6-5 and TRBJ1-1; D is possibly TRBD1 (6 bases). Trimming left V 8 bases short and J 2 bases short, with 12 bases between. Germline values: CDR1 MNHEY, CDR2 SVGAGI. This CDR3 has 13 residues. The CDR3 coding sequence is TGTGCCAGCTCGGCCAGGGGCAACACTGAAGCTTTCTTT. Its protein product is CASSARGNTEAFF.

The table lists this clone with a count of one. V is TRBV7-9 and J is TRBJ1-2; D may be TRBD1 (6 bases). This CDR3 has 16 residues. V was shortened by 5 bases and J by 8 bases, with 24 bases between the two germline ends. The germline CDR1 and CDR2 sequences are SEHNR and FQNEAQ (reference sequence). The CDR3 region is CASSRRGFEPPMGYTF. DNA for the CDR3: TGTGCCAGCAGCCGCAGGGGATTTGAACCACCGATGGGCTACACCTTC.

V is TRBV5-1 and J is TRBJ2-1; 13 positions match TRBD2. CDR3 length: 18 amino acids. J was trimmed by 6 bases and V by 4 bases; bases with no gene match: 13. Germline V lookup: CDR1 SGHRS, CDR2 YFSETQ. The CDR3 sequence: CASSPNPGLAGAPNEQFF. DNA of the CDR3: TGCGCCAGCAGCCCAAACCCCGGACTAGCGGGAGCCCCCAATGAGCAGTTCTTC.

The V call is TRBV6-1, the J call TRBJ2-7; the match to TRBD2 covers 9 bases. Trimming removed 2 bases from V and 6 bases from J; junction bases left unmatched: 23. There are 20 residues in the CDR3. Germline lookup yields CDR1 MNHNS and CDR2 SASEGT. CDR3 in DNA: TGTGCCAGCAGTGAATCGGCGGGAGGGCTTAGCGTGGGACTACGGGGCGAGCAGTACTTC. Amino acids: CASSESAGGLSVGLRGEQYF.

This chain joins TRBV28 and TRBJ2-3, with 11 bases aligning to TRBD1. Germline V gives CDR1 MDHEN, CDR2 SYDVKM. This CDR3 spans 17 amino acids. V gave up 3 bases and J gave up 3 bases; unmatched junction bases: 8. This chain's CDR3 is CASSLATGTGGTDTQYF. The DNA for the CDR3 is TGTGCCAGCAGTTTGGCCACCGGGACAGGGGGAACAGATACGCAGTATTTT.

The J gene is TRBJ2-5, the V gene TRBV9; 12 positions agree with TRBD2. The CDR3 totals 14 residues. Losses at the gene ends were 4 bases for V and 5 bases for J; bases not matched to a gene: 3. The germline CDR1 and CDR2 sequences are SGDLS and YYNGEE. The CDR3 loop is CASSRTSGTETQYF. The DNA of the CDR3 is TGTGCCAGCAGCAGGACTAGCGGGACGGAGACCCAGTACTTC.

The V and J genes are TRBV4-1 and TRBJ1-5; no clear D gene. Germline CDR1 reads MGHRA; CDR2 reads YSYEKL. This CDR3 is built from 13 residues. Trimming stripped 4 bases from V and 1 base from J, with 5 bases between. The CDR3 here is CASSPVSNQPQHF. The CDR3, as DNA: TGCGCCAGCAGCCCCGTAAGCAATCAGCCCCAGCATTTT.

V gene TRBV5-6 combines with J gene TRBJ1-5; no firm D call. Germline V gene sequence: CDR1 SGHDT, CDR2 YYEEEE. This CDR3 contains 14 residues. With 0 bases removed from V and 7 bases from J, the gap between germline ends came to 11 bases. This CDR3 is CASSLAGSGQPQHF. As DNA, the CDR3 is TGTGCCAGCAGCTTGGCGGGGTCGGGACAGCCCCAGCATTTT. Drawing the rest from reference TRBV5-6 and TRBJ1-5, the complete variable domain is DAGVTQSPTHLIKTRGQQVTLRCSPKSGHDTVSWYQQALGQGPQFIFQYYEEEERQRGNFPDRFSGHQFPNYSSELNVNALLLGDSALYLCASSLAGSGQPQHFGDGTRLSIL.

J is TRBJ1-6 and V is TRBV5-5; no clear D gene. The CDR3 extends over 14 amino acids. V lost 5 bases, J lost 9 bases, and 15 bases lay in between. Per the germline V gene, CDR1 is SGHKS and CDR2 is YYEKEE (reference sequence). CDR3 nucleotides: TGTGCCAGCAGAGCCGACGGTCGAGGTTCACCCCTCCACTTT. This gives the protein CASRADGRGSPLHF.

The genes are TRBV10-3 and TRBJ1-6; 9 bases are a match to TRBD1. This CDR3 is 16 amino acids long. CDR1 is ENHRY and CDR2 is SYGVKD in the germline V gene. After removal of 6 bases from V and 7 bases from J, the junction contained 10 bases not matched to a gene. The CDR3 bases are TGTGCCATCAGGGGTGGTTTAGGGACAGGGAATTCACCCCTCCACTTT. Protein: CAIRGGLGTGNSPLHF.

CDR3 bases: TGCGCCAGCAGCCCCCGGGACACGGTCCAAGAGACCCAGTACTTC. Amino acid sequence: CASSPRDTVQETQYF. The rearrangement uses TRBV5-1 and TRBJ2-5; D may be TRBD1 (6 bases). The CDR3 is 15 amino acids. V lost 4 bases to trimming and J lost 1 base, with 14 bases between them. Per the germline V gene, CDR1 is SGHRS and CDR2 is YFSETQ. Full variable domain (remainder filled in from reference TRBV5-1 and TRBJ2-5): KAGVTQTPRYLIKTRGQQVTLSCSPISGHRSVSWYQQTPGQGLQFLFEYFSETQRNKGNFPGRFSGRQFSNSRSEMNVSTLELGDSALYLCASSPRDTVQETQYFGPGTRLLVL.

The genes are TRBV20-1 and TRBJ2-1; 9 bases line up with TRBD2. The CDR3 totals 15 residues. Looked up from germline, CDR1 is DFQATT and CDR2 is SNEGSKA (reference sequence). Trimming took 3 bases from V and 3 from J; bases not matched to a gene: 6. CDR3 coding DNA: TGCAGTGCTAGTATCCTAGCGGGATACTACAATGAGCAGTTCTTC. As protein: CSASILAGYYNEQFF.

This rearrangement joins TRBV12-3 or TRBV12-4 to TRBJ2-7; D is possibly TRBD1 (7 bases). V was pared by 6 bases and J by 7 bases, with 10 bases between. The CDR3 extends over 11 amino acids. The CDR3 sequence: CASRTGREQYF. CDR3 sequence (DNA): TGTGCCAGCAGGACAGGGAGGGAGCAGTACTTC.

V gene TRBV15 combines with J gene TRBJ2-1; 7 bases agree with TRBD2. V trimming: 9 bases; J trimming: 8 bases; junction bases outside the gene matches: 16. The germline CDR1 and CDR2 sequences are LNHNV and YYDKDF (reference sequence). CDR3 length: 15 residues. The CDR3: CATSPGTTSRDEQFF. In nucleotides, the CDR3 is TGTGCCACATCCCCTGGGACTACATCCCGGGATGAGCAGTTCTTC. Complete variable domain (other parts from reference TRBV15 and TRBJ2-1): DAMVIQNPRYQVTQFGKPVTLSCSQTLNHNVMYWYQQKSSQAPKLLFHYYDKDFNNEADTPDNFQSRRPNTSFCFLDIRSPGLGDTAMYLCATSPGTTSRDEQFFGPGTRLTVL.